This TCR beta chain stems from a study of CDR3 diversity in severe acne. This clonotype has a count of ten or more. TCRdb used MiXCR to reprocess the PCR reads, holding one entry per CDR3 protein. The sample has approximately 97,000 distinct CDR3 sequences, roughly 51% seen once; the top ten hold under 15%. The sequence was collected from a male donor with acne. Sequencing was carried out using blood.

For the CDR3, the DNA is TGTGCCACGAAGCAGTCCGAAAGGGGGAGCGGGGAGCTGTTTTTT. The encoded protein is CATKQSERGSGELFF. The chain is built from TRBV2 and TRBJ2-2, with a tentative D call TRBD1 (6 bases). Germline lookup yields CDR1 SNHLY and CDR2 FYNNEI. This CDR3 contains 15 residues. Trimming left V 10 bases short and J 7 bases short, with 22 bases between.